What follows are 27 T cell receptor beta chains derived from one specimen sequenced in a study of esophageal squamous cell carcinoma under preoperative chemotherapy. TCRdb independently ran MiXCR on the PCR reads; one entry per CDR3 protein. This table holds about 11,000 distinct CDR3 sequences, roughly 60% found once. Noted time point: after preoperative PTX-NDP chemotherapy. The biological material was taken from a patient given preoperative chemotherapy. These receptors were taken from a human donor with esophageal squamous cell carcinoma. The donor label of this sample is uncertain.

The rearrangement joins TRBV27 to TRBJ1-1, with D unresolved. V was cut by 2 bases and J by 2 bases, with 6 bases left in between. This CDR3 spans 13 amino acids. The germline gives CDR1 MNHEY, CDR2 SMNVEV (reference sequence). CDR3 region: CASSLLYNTEAFF. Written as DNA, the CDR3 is TGTGCCAGCAGTTTACTTTATAACACTGAAGCTTTCTTT.

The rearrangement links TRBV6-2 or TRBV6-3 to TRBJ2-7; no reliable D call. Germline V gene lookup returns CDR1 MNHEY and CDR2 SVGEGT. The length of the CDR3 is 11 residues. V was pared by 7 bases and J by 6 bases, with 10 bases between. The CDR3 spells CASTSLLEQYF. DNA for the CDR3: TGTGCCAGCACCTCCCTCCTCGAGCAGTACTTC.

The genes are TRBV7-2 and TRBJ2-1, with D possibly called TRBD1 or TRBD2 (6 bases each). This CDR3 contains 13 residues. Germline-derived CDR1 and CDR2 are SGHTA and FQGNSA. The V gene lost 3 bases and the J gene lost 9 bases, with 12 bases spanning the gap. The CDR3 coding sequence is TGTGCCAGCAGCTTTAACGGGGGCTTTGAGCAGTTCTTC. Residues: CASSFNGGFEQFF.

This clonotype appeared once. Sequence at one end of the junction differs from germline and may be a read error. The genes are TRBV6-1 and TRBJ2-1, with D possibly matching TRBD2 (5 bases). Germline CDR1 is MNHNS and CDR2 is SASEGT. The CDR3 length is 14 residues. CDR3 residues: CASTPGVSTAAQFF. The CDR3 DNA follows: TGTGCCAGCACCCCCGGGGTGAGCACAGCTGCGCAGTTCTTT.

The CDR3 sequence: CASSLLAGDPDTQYF. The CDR3 DNA follows: TGTGCCAGCAGTCTACTAGCGGGAGATCCAGATACGCAGTATTTT. The V call is TRBV12-3 or TRBV12-4, the J call TRBJ2-3; TRBD2 aligns across 11 bases. This CDR3 has 15 residues. Trimming took 5 bases from V and 4 from J; bases not matched to a gene: 5.

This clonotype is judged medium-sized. CDR3 in amino acids: CASSLDAGGQYF. As DNA, the CDR3 is TGTGCCAGCAGCTTAGATGCGGGGGGTCAGTACTTC. This chain connects TRBV7-2 to TRBJ2-4, with 8 bases lining up with TRBD2. Germline V gene sequence: CDR1 SGHTA, CDR2 FQGNSA. This CDR3 is built from 12 residues. J lost 12 bases, V lost 1 base, and 2 bases had no gene match.

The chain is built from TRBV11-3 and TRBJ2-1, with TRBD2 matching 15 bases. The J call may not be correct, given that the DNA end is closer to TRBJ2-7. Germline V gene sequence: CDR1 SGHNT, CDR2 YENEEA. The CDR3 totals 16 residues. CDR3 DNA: TGTGCCAGCAGCTTAATCGGACTAGCGGGAGGGAATGAGCAGTACTTC. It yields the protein CASSLIGLAGGNEQYF.

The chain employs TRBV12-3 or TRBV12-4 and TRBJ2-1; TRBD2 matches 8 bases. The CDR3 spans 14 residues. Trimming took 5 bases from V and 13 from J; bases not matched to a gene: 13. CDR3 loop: CASSIGAGGKTQFF. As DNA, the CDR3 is TGTGCCAGCAGTATTGGGGCGGGAGGAAAGACCCAGTTCTTC.

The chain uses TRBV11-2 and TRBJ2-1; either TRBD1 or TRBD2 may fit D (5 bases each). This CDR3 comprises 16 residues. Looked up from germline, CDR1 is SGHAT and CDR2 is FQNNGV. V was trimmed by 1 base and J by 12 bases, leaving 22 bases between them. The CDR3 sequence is CASSLGLTVKPSGQFF. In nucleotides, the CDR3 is TGTGCCAGCAGCTTAGGATTGACAGTGAAACCAAGCGGGCAGTTCTTC.

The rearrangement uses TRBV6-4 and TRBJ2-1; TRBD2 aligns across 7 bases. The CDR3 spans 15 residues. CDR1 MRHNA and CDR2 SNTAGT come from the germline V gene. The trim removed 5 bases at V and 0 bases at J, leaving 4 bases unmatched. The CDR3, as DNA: TGTGCCAGCAGTCTAGCGGATGCCTCCTACAATGAGCAGTTCTTC. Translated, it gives CASSLADASYNEQFF.

The CDR3 region has the DNA TGTGCCAGCAGTGCCACAGGGTACAATGAGCAGTTCTTC. It codes for CASSATGYNEQFF. The gene calls are TRBV6-1 and TRBJ2-1, with D possibly being TRBD1 (6 bases). The CDR3 length is 13 residues. Trimming removed 4 bases at V and 4 bases at J, with 8 bases between. The germline V gene encodes CDR1 MNHNS and CDR2 SASEGT.

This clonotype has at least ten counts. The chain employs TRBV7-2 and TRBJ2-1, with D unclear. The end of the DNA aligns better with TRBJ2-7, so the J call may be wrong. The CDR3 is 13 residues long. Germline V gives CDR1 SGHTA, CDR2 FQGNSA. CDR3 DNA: TGTGCCAGCAGCCGCTCGGATTACAATGAGCAGTACTTC. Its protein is CASSRSDYNEQYF.

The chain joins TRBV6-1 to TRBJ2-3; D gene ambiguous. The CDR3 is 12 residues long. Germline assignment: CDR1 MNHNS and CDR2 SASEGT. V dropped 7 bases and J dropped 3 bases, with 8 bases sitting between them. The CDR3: CASIGFTDTQYF. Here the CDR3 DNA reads TGTGCCAGCATTGGGTTTACAGATACGCAGTATTTT.

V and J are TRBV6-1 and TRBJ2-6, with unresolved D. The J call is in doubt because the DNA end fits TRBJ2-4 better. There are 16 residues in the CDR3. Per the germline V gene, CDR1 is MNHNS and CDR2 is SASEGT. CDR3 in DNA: TGTGCGTGCAGCGACTTGTGGGGAAGCTACAAAAATACTCAGTACTTC. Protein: CACSDLWGSYKNTQYF.

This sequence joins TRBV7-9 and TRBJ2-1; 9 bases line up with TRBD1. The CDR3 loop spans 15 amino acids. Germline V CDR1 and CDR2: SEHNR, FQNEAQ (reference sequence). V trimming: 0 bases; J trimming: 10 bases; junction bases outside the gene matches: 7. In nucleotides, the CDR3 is TGTGCCAGCAGCTTAGCATCCGACAGGGGGGACGAGCAGTTCTTC. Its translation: CASSLASDRGDEQFF. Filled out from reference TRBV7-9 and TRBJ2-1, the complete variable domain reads DTGVSQNPRHKITKRGQNVTFRCDPISEHNRLYWYRQTLGQGPEFLTYFQNEAQLEKSRLLSDRFSAERPKGSFSTLEIQRTEQGDSAMYLCASSLASDRGDEQFFGPGTRLTVL.

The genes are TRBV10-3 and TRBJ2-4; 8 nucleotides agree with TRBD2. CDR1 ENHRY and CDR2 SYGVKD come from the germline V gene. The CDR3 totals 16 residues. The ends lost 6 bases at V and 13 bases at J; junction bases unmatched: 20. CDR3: CAIREGGAGAKDTQYF. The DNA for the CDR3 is TGTGCCATCAGGGAGGGGGGAGCGGGAGCCAAAGACACGCAGTACTTC.

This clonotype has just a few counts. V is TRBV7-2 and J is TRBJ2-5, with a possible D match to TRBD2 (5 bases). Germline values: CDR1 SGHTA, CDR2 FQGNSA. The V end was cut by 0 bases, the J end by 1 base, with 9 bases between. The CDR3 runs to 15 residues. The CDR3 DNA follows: TGTGCCAGCAGCTTAGCTAGCGCGTTCCAAGAGACCCAGTACTTC. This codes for CASSLASAFQETQYF.

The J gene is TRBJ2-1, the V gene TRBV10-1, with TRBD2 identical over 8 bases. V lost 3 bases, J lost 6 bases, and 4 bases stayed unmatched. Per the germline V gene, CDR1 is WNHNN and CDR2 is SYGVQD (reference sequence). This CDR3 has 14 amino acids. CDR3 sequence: CASSEEGLGNEQFF. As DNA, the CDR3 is TGCGCCAGCAGTGAAGAGGGACTAGGCAATGAGCAGTTCTTC.

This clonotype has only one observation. The CDR3 nucleotides read TGTGCCAGCAGTTTAAAGGGTACTTCGATGGCTTTCTTT. The encoded protein is CASSLKGTSMAFF. The V gene is TRBV12-3 or TRBV12-4, the J gene TRBJ1-1; no reliable D call. The CDR3 covers 13 residues. Trimming shortened V by 2 bases and J by 11 bases, and 15 bases separated the two germline ends.

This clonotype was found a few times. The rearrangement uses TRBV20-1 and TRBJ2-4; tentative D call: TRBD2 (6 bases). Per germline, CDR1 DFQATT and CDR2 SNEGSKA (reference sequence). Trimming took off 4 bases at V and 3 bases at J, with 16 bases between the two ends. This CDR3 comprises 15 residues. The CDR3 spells CSATLGRAGKNIQYF. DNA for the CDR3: TGCAGTGCTACCCTCGGAAGAGCGGGCAAAAACATTCAGTACTTC.

CDR3 protein: CASGNRDSYEQYF. The CDR3 DNA sequence: TGTGCCAGCGGAAACAGGGACTCCTACGAGCAGTACTTC. J is TRBJ2-7 and V is TRBV6-1; D is perhaps TRBD1 (6 bases). The ends were cut back, 8 bases at V and 0 bases at J, with 11 bases in the middle. CDR1 and CDR2 from the germline V gene are MNHNS and SASEGT. This CDR3 is 13 amino acids long.

As DNA, the CDR3 is TGTGCCAGCAGTTACTCTCTTGGACAGGGGGTCCCCACAGATACGCAGTATTTT. Translation gives CASSYSLGQGVPTDTQYF. The V and J genes are TRBV6-5 and TRBJ2-3; 10 nucleotides match TRBD1. CDR3 length: 18 amino acids. Germline lookup yields CDR1 MNHEY and CDR2 SVGAGI. V trimming: 0 bases; J trimming: 2 bases; junction bases outside the gene matches: 8.

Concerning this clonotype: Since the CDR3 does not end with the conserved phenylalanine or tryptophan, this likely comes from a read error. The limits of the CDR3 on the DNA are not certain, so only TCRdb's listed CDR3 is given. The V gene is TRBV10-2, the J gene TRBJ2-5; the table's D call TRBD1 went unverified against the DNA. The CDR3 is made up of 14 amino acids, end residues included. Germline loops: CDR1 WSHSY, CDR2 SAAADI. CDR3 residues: CASSSTGGLKTQHS.

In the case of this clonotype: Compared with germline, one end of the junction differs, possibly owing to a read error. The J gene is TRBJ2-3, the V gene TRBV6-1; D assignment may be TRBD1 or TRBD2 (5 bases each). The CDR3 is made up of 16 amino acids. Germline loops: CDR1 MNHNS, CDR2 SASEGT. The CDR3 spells CASRESGRSDKDTQYF. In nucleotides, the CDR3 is TGTGCCAGCCGTGAATCGGGGCGAAGCGACAAAGATACGCAGTATTTT.

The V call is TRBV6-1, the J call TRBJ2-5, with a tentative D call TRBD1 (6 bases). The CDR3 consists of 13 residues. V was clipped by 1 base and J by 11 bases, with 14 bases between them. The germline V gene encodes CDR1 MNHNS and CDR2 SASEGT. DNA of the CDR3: TGTGCCAGCAGTGAAGGGGGGCGGCTTGGGCAGTACTTC. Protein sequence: CASSEGGRLGQYF.

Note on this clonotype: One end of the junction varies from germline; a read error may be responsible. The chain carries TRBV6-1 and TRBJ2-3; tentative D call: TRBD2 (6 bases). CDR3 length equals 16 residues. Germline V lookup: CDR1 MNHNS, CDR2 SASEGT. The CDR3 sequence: CASSDLGGRDTDMQYF. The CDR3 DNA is TGTGCCAGCAGTGACTTGGGGGGAAGAGACACAGATATGCAGTATTTT.

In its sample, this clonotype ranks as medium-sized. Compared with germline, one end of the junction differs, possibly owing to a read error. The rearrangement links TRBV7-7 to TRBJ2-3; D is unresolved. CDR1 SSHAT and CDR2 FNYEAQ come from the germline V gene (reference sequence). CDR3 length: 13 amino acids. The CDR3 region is CASSLGSTDTQYF. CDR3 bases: TGTGCTAGCAGCTTAGGGAGCACAGATACGCAGTATTTT.